The 16 T cell receptor beta chains given below trace back to one sample, sequenced in a study of T-cell reconstitution after alpha-beta-depleted transplantation in children. Unique molecular identifiers were built into the TCRbeta library. TCRdb fed the PCR reads into MiXCR, producing one record per CDR3 protein. The data contain about 980,000 distinct CDR3 sequences, roughly 29% of them singletons. Sequences were derived from PBMCs, mostly from graft donor cells, sampled 360 days after TCRalphabeta/CD19-depleted stem cell transplant. These receptors were collected from a boy under three years old who had a stem cell transplant for SCID, so the T cells may come from the graft donor.

The gene calls are TRBV12-3 or TRBV12-4 and TRBJ2-7, with TRBD2 as a possible D gene (6 bases). Trimming took off 3 bases at V and 7 bases at J, with 16 bases between the two ends. This CDR3 is built from 14 residues. CDR3 residues: CASSFIVGAGEQYF. The CDR3 DNA reads TGTGCCAGCAGTTTCATAGTCGGGGCGGGGGAGCAGTACTTC.

This clonotype came up many times. The V and J genes are TRBV28 and TRBJ2-4; D assignment may be TRBD1 or TRBD2 (5 bases each). Trimming stripped 7 bases from V and 7 bases from J, with 17 bases between. The CDR3 contains 14 residues. Germline-derived CDR1 and CDR2 are MDHEN and SYDVKM. The CDR3 DNA follows: TGTGCCAGCACGCCCGGGGACGGCTGGAACATTCAGTACTTC. This codes for CASTPGDGWNIQYF.

V and J are TRBV12-3 or TRBV12-4 and TRBJ1-4, with unresolved D. The germline V and J ends were trimmed by 5 bases and 3 bases, with 7 bases remaining between them. The CDR3 is 13 residues long. CDR3 loop: CASSLPPNEKLFF. In DNA form, the CDR3 reads TGTGCCAGCAGTCTCCCGCCTAATGAAAAACTGTTTTTT.

This clonotype was recorded a few times. V usage is TRBV7-6 and J usage is TRBJ2-2, with D perhaps matching TRBD1 (6 bases). Deletions cut 1 base from V and 5 bases from J, with 14 bases between. CDR3 length equals 16 residues. The germline gives CDR1 SGHVS, CDR2 FNYEAQ. CDR3 amino acids: CASSLGQGPLTGELFF. CDR3 bases: TGTGCCAGCAGCTTAGGCCAGGGGCCCCTAACCGGGGAGCTGTTTTTT.

This chain uses TRBV25-1 with TRBJ2-6, with no clear D. This CDR3 region has 14 residues. In germline, CDR1 is MGHDK, CDR2 SYGVNS. The V end was cut by 3 bases, the J end by 2 bases, with 5 bases between. The CDR3 nucleotides are TGTGCCAGCAGTGAGTTCACTGGGGCCAACGTCCTGACTTTC. Translated, it gives CASSEFTGANVLTF.

This clonotype was observed a few times. This rearrangement joins TRBV12-3 or TRBV12-4 to TRBJ1-5; 9 nucleotides align to TRBD1. This CDR3 region has 14 residues. Trimming at V came to 5 bases and at J to 6 bases, leaving 5 bases not matched to a gene. CDR3 residues: CASSTQGAGQPQHF. The CDR3 coding sequence is TGTGCCAGCAGTACACAGGGGGCCGGTCAGCCCCAGCATTTT.

The genes are TRBV9 and TRBJ1-4; D remains ambiguous. V gave up 3 bases and J gave up 0 bases, with 12 bases separating them. The CDR3 covers 16 residues. CDR1 and CDR2 (germline): SGDLS, YYNGEE. CDR3 nucleotide sequence: TGTGCCAGCAGCGCGTCCGGGTTCGCAACTAATGAAAAACTGTTTTTT. It encodes CASSASGFATNEKLFF.

The CDR3: CASSSDSGVVYEQYF. The DNA of the CDR3 is TGTGCCAGCAGCTCCGATAGCGGGGTGGTATACGAGCAGTACTTC. The rearrangement links TRBV7-9 to TRBJ2-7, with 8 bases aligning to TRBD2. Germline CDR1 reads SEHNR; CDR2 reads FQNEAQ (reference sequence). Trimming removed 4 bases from V and 4 bases from J; junction bases left unmatched: 9. This CDR3 has 15 residues.

This clonotype was seen more than once but under ten times. The chain has TRBV10-3 and TRBJ2-1; TRBD1 aligns across 12 bases. V lost 6 bases to trimming and J lost 6 bases; unmatched junction nucleotides: 6. The CDR3 runs 15 residues. Germline assignment: CDR1 ENHRY and CDR2 SYGVKD. This CDR3 is CAIRDRDRGLNEQFF. The CDR3 region has the DNA TGTGCCATCAGAGACCGGGACAGGGGGCTCAATGAGCAGTTCTTC.

The CDR3 loop reads CASSLAGGGSSTDTQYF. As DNA, the CDR3 is TGCGCCAGCAGCTTGGCCGGGGGCGGATCTAGCACAGATACGCAGTATTTT. J is TRBJ2-3 and V is TRBV5-1; D is tentatively TRBD1 or TRBD2 (6 bases each). The CDR3 extends over 17 amino acids. Per the germline V gene, CDR1 is SGHRS and CDR2 is YFSETQ. Trimming removed 0 bases from V and 0 bases from J, with 14 bases in between.

The chain joins TRBV6-2 or TRBV6-3 to TRBJ2-3; 7 nucleotides agree with TRBD1. The CDR3 sequence is 16 residues long. The germline V gene has CDR1 MNHEY and CDR2 SVGEGT. The trim removed 6 bases at V and 0 bases at J, leaving 9 bases unmatched. CDR3 protein: CASSSTGVYSTDTQYF. The CDR3 DNA sequence: TGTGCCAGCAGCTCAACAGGGGTCTATAGCACAGATACGCAGTATTTT.

This sequence joins TRBV7-9 and TRBJ2-1, with D perhaps assigned TRBD1 or TRBD2 (6 bases each). The germline V and J ends were trimmed by 5 bases and 7 bases, with 18 bases remaining between them. This CDR3 is 15 amino acids long. CDR1 is SEHNR, CDR2 FQNEAQ, per germline (reference sequence). CDR3 in amino acids: CASSGGPVRGNEQFF. The CDR3 region has the DNA TGTGCCAGCAGCGGGGGGCCAGTAAGGGGAAATGAGCAGTTCTTC.

This clonotype has a handful of counts. CDR3 bases: TGCGCCAGCAGCAACGGGGGGGCCGGGGCAGATACGCAGTATTTT. Translated, it gives CASSNGGAGADTQYF. The chain joins TRBV4-3 to TRBJ2-3; 8 bases match TRBD2. CDR1 LGHNA and CDR2 YSLEER come from the germline V gene. V shed 5 bases and J 4 bases; nucleotides not matched to a gene: 8. This CDR3 is built from 15 residues.

V usage is TRBV20-1 and J usage is TRBJ2-4; D may be TRBD2 (6 bases). This CDR3 is 16 amino acids long. In germline, CDR1 is DFQATT, CDR2 SNEGSKA (reference sequence). V lost 1 base and J 5 bases, leaving 18 bases between the germline ends. The CDR3 region has the DNA TGCAGTGCTAGAGGACTAGTCGCCCCGGATCAAAACATTCAGTACTTC. Residues: CSARGLVAPDQNIQYF.

This clonotype was recorded a few times. The rearrangement joins TRBV6-1 to TRBJ2-1, with 10 bases identical to TRBD2. The CDR3 totals 14 residues. Trimming at V came to 6 bases and at J to 5 bases, leaving 4 bases not matched to a gene. CDR1 is MNHNS and CDR2 is SASEGT in the germline V gene. The CDR3 here is CASRAGGPHNEQFF. CDR3 in DNA: TGTGCCAGCAGAGCGGGGGGGCCCCACAATGAGCAGTTCTTC.

The rearrangement uses TRBV2 and TRBJ1-1; a possible D gene is TRBD1 (5 bases). The germline V gene encodes CDR1 SNHLY and CDR2 FYNNEI. Trimming cost V 0 bases and J 4 bases, with 15 bases left between them. The CDR3 consists of 16 residues. CDR3 loop: CASSEALPREGTEAFF. As DNA, the CDR3 is TGTGCCAGCAGTGAAGCGCTACCCAGGGAAGGCACTGAAGCTTTCTTT.